What follows are 26 T cell receptor beta chains derived from one specimen sequenced in a study of blood T cell repertoires in COVID-19. Using immunoSEQ multiplex PCR, the repertoire was profiled, and TCRdb retains in-frame clones only, with some absent. The data show 310,000 or so clones, around 90% seen once. Sequenced input: peripheral blood. The source of these receptors is a man between 65 and 85 years old with acute or convalescent COVID-19.

This chain connects TRBV7-9 to TRBJ1-1, with TRBD1 identical over 7 bases. Looked up from germline, CDR1 is SEHNR and CDR2 is FQNEAQ (reference sequence). V dropped 4 bases and J dropped 10; count of bases not matched to a gene: 6. This CDR3 region has 12 residues. Written as DNA, the CDR3 is TGTGCCAGCAGCTCCAACTCAGGGGGAGCTTTCTTT. Residues: CASSSNSGGAFF.

This chain links TRBV3-1 (or the pseudogene TRBV3-2) with TRBJ2-1; D perhaps matches TRBD2 (5 bases). The CDR3 runs to 13 residues. The ends were cut back, 5 bases at V and 4 bases at J, with 9 bases in the middle. In germline, CDR1 is LGHDT, CDR2 YNNKEL (reference sequence). This CDR3 reads CASSILVYNEQFF. CDR3 in DNA: TGTGCCAGCAGCATACTAGTGTACAATGAGCAGTTCTTC.

The chain carries TRBV6-6 and TRBJ2-2; D is perhaps TRBD1 (5 bases). Trimming removed 3 bases from V and 5 bases from J, with 7 bases in between. CDR1 is MNHNY and CDR2 is SVGAGI in the germline V gene (reference sequence). The CDR3 loop spans 13 amino acids. The CDR3 protein is CASSYYRTGELFF. For the CDR3, the DNA is TGTGCCAGCAGTTATTACAGGACCGGGGAGCTGTTTTTT.

The chain links TRBV4-1 to TRBJ1-5; unclear D gene. CDR3 size: 13 residues. V lost 4 bases and J lost 4, with 8 bases in between. CDR1 and CDR2 from the germline V gene are MGHRA and YSYEKL. The DNA of the CDR3 is TGCGCCAGCAGCCGGACTGTAAATCAGCCCCAGCATTTT. Protein sequence: CASSRTVNQPQHF.

This clone occurred once. The chain recombines TRBV19 with TRBJ2-7; perhaps TRBD1 as D (5 bases). Germline V gene lookup returns CDR1 LNHDA and CDR2 SQIVND (reference sequence). The V end was cut by 3 bases, the J end by 0 bases, with 12 bases between. The CDR3 runs 15 residues. CDR3: CASSITGWSSYEQYF. CDR3 in DNA: TGTGCCAGTAGTATTACAGGATGGAGCTCCTACGAGCAGTACTTC.

The DNA for the CDR3 is TGTGCCAGCACTACAGGGCCCTACGAGCAGTACTTC. Translated, it gives CASTTGPYEQYF. The chain recombines TRBV28 with TRBJ2-7; D is perhaps TRBD1 (6 bases). V was pared by 7 bases and J by 2 bases, with 9 bases between. Looked up from germline, CDR1 is MDHEN and CDR2 is SYDVKM. This CDR3 has 12 amino acids.

The gene calls are TRBV5-4 and TRBJ1-2; 11 nucleotides align to TRBD1. Germline V lookup: CDR1 SGHNT, CDR2 YYREEE (reference sequence). This CDR3 has 17 residues. V dropped 5 bases and J dropped 5; count of bases not matched to a gene: 14. Written as DNA, the CDR3 is TGTGCCAGCAGATCGGACAGGGGGCAATTATCTCCATATGGCTACACCTTC. Translation gives CASRSDRGQLSPYGYTF.

The chain is built from TRBV28 and TRBJ1-2; 9 nucleotides align to TRBD1. The CDR3 contains 11 residues. V gave up 3 bases and J gave up 14 bases; unmatched junction bases: 4. Germline V gene sequence: CDR1 MDHEN, CDR2 SYDVKM. This chain's CDR3 is CASSFGTGKTF. For the CDR3, the DNA is TGTGCCAGCAGTTTTGGGACAGGGAAGACCTTC.

The rearrangement joins TRBV18 to TRBJ2-1; 10 bases match TRBD2. Germline V CDR1 and CDR2: KGHSH, LQKENI. The CDR3 runs to 15 residues. Trimming removed 4 bases from V and 8 bases from J; junction bases left unmatched: 8. The CDR3 is CASSRTSGTSDEQFF. The DNA of the CDR3 is TGTGCCAGCTCACGAACTAGCGGGACTAGCGATGAGCAGTTCTTC.

Turning to this clone: In the same sample, other DNA sequences code for this CDR3. The chain couples TRBV3-1 (or the pseudogene TRBV3-2) to TRBJ1-1, with a possible D match to TRBD1 (6 bases). Germline CDR1 reads LGHDT; CDR2 reads YNNKEL (reference sequence). CDR3 size: 14 residues. Trimming removed 1 base at V and 4 bases at J, with 10 bases between. CDR3 coding DNA: TGTGCCAGCAGCCAAGCGGGCAGGGGCACTGAAGCTTTCTTT. This codes for CASSQAGRGTEAFF.

This clone occurred once. Other DNA sequences from this sample encode an identical CDR3 as well. The V gene is TRBV7-2, the J gene TRBJ2-2; no clear D. Deletions cut 6 bases from V and 5 bases from J, with 10 bases between. Per the germline V gene, CDR1 is SGHTA and CDR2 is FQGNSA. The CDR3 has 13 residues. The CDR3, as DNA: TGTGCCAGCAGTCCCCGTAATACCGGGGAGCTGTTTTTT. Translating gives CASSPRNTGELFF. The entire variable domain, with the rest obtained from reference TRBV7-2 and TRBJ2-2, is as follows: GAGVSQSPSNKVTEKGKDVELRCDPISGHTALYWYRQSLGQGLEFLIYFQGNSAPDKSGLPSDRFSAERTGGSVSTLTIQRTQQEDSAVYLCASSPRNTGELFFGEGSRLTVL.

The genes are TRBV6-1 and TRBJ2-5; possible D gene TRBD1, 6 bases. The germline V gene encodes CDR1 MNHNS and CDR2 SASEGT. The CDR3 sequence is 15 residues long. With 0 bases removed from V and 4 bases from J, the gap between germline ends came to 12 bases. The CDR3 DNA reads TGTGCCAGCAGTGAAGCGGCTGGGGGCGCAGAGACCCAGTACTTC. Encoded protein: CASSEAAGGAETQYF.

The rearrangement links TRBV6-5 to TRBJ1-1, with D unclear. Germline loops: CDR1 MNHEY, CDR2 SVGAGI. V lost 7 bases and J lost 5, with 14 bases in between. This CDR3 is 13 amino acids long. In DNA, the CDR3 is TGTGCCAGCACCAGGACTTACCGGACTGAAGCTTTCTTT. This translates into CASTRTYRTEAFF.

J is TRBJ1-1 and V is TRBV12-3 or TRBV12-4, with a possible D match to TRBD1 (6 bases). V was trimmed by 5 bases and J by 4 bases, leaving 11 bases between them. The CDR3 contains 13 residues. CDR3 residues: CASSLRGSTEAFF. Written as DNA, the CDR3 is TGTGCCAGCAGTCTCAGGGGCAGCACTGAAGCTTTCTTT.

As for this clone: At the DNA level, this CDR3 is encoded by other sequences in the same sample as well. The chain recombines TRBV19 with TRBJ2-1; 8 nucleotides agree with TRBD2. Germline CDR1 and CDR2: LNHDA and SQIVND (reference sequence). The CDR3 is 13 residues long. Losses at the gene ends were 9 bases for V and 0 bases for J; bases not matched to a gene: 1. The CDR3 sequence is CASSGSSYNEQFF. In DNA form, the CDR3 reads TGTGCCAGCAGCGGGAGCTCCTACAATGAGCAGTTCTTC.

The chain's CDR3 is CAITQGGGNTIYF. The DNA for the CDR3 is TGTGCCATCACCCAGGGAGGAGGAAACACCATATATTTT. The V call is TRBV10-3, the J call TRBJ1-3; the D gene is possibly TRBD1 (5 bases). The CDR3 runs to 13 residues. Deletions cut 7 bases from V and 4 bases from J, with 11 bases between. Germline CDR1 and CDR2: ENHRY and SYGVKD.

This chain uses TRBV28 with TRBJ1-2, with D uncertain. The CDR3 sequence is 15 residues long. Germline V lookup: CDR1 MDHEN, CDR2 SYDVKM. The V end was cut by 6 bases, the J end by 5 bases, with 19 bases between. CDR3 nucleotides: TGTGCCAGCAGCCGCGGAGATCTAGATTGGTATGGCTACACCTTC. This gives the protein CASSRGDLDWYGYTF.

This clone showed up just once. The chain recombines TRBV11-3 with TRBJ2-5; unclear D gene. The CDR3 runs to 13 residues. V lost 5 bases and J lost 1, with 8 bases in between. Germline loops: CDR1 SGHNT, CDR2 YENEEA. The CDR3 spells CASSVRSQETQYF. Written as DNA, the CDR3 is TGTGCCAGCAGCGTTAGAAGCCAAGAGACCCAGTACTTC.

The chain joins TRBV3-1 (or the pseudogene TRBV3-2) to TRBJ2-1; 7 bases align to TRBD2. J gave up 9 bases and V 7 bases, and 12 bases lay outside the gene matches. The CDR3 spans 14 residues. Per the germline V gene, CDR1 is LGHDT and CDR2 is YNNKEL (reference sequence). The CDR3 loop is CASTRLAEGSEQFF. CDR3 in DNA: TGTGCCAGCACTCGGCTAGCGGAGGGCAGTGAGCAGTTCTTC.

Worth noting for this clone: The sample carries other DNA sequences with the same CDR3. The chain couples TRBV5-1 to TRBJ2-3, with 15 bases that match TRBD2. V was clipped by 4 bases and J by 6 bases; unmatched bases: 6. The CDR3 length is 16 residues. CDR1 SGHRS and CDR2 YFSETQ come from the germline V gene. The CDR3 sequence is CASSLGTSGGTDTQYF. The CDR3, as DNA: TGCGCCAGCAGCCTCGGGACTAGCGGGGGGACGGATACGCAGTATTTT.

V gene TRBV2 combines with J gene TRBJ1-4; 8 bases are a match to TRBD1. CDR1 and CDR2 (germline): SNHLY, FYNNEI. Trimming took 6 bases from V and 11 from J; bases not matched to a gene: 2. The CDR3 is 11 residues long. The CDR3 protein is CASSYRGKLFF. CDR3 nucleotides: TGTGCCAGCAGCTACAGGGGGAAACTGTTTTTT.

The rearrangement joins TRBV28 to TRBJ2-1, with TRBD2 identical over 12 bases. This CDR3 spans 15 amino acids. Germline V gene lookup returns CDR1 MDHEN and CDR2 SYDVKM. With 7 bases clipped from V and 3 bases from J, the junction kept 4 bases outside the gene matches. The CDR3 sequence is CASNLAGGLYNEQFF. In DNA form, the CDR3 reads TGTGCCAGCAACCTAGCGGGGGGGCTCTACAATGAGCAGTTCTTC.

This chain uses TRBV7-3 with TRBJ1-1; maybe TRBD1 (6 bases). Trimming took off 5 bases at V and 3 bases at J, with 16 bases between the two ends. The germline V gene has CDR1 SGHTA and CDR2 FQGTGA. The CDR3 runs to 15 residues. As DNA, the CDR3 is TGTGCCAGCAGCCCGCAGGGCAGGGGAGACACTGAAGCTTTCTTT. Amino acids: CASSPQGRGDTEAFF.

This clone was recorded only once. CDR3 protein: CASSPGAAIYGYTF. Here the CDR3 DNA reads TGTGCCAGCAGCCCAGGGGCTGCTATCTATGGCTACACCTTC. The chain employs TRBV28 and TRBJ1-2, with a weak D call TRBD1 (6 bases). With 6 bases removed from V and 4 bases from J, the gap between germline ends came to 15 bases. This CDR3 region has 14 residues. Germline CDR1 MDHEN, CDR2 SYDVKM.

The V gene is TRBV19, the J gene TRBJ1-1; perhaps TRBD1 as D (5 bases). Trimming cost V 1 base and J 10 bases, with 16 bases left between them. In germline, CDR1 is LNHDA, CDR2 SQIVND (reference sequence). The CDR3 covers 14 residues. CDR3 residues: CASSIGSGFGSAFF. In DNA, the CDR3 is TGTGCCAGTAGTATAGGGTCAGGGTTTGGATCAGCTTTCTTT. The variable domain in full, completed from reference TRBV19 and TRBJ1-1, reads DGGITQSPKYLFRKEGQNVTLSCEQNLNHDAMYWYRQDPGQGLRLIYYSQIVNDFQKGDIAEGYSVSREKKESFPLTVTSAQKNPTAFYLCASSIGSGFGSAFFGQGTRLTVV.

This clone is a singleton in its sample. V gene TRBV24-1 combines with J gene TRBJ1-5, with TRBD1 identical over 8 bases. The ends lost 3 bases at V and 7 bases at J; junction bases unmatched: 10. The CDR3 length is 16 residues. CDR1 is KGHDR, CDR2 SFDVKD, per germline. This CDR3 is CATSDRASDRDQPQHF. The DNA of the CDR3 is TGTGCCACCAGTGATCGTGCCTCGGACAGGGACCAGCCCCAGCATTTT.